The 26 T cell receptor beta chains below all came from one sample that was sequenced in a study of CD8 T cells in ankylosing spondylitis (dated by TCRdb to 2015 to 2018). Library generation was performed with 5' RACE. Data came from an Illumina HiSeq 2500. The public reads were run again by TCRdb, first through fastp at Q25 and then through MiXCR, and only productive beta chains were kept. All rows with the same CDR3 protein become a single entry with the most common DNA and genes. The sample contains 180,000 or so distinct CDR3 sequences, 9.5% to 13% of them found a single time. The ten largest clonotypes hold just under 30% of the sample. Sequencing used blood, either unsorted or a sorted T cell fraction (not recorded which). These receptors were collected from a male donor with ankylosing spondylitis or in good health (not recorded which).

A few counts support this clonotype. J is TRBJ2-1 and V is TRBV7-7, with 9 bases lining up with TRBD2. This CDR3 has 14 residues. The J segment lost 14 bases and the V segment lost 5 bases, leaving 13 bases of the junction unmatched. Germline values: CDR1 SSHAT, CDR2 FNYEAQ (reference sequence). The CDR3 here is CASSPTPSGGREFF. As DNA, the CDR3 is TGTGCCAGCAGCCCCACCCCCTCTGGCGGGAGGGAGTTCTTC.

This clonotype appeared many times. The CDR3 region has the DNA TGTGCCACCAGCAGAGATTCCGGGTCTGGGGCCAACGTCCTGACTTTC. It translates to CATSRDSGSGANVLTF. The V call is TRBV15, the J call TRBJ2-6; no clear D. Germline V gene lookup returns CDR1 LNHNV and CDR2 YYDKDF (reference sequence). V lost 0 bases to trimming and J lost 1 base, with 7 bases between them. The CDR3 contains 16 residues.

This clonotype was detected many times. This CDR3 is CSARARREISHTEAFF. The CDR3 DNA reads TGCAGTGCTAGAGCCAGGAGGGAAATCAGTCACACTGAAGCTTTCTTT. This rearrangement joins TRBV20-1 to TRBJ1-1, with unresolved D. This CDR3 is built from 16 residues. CDR1 DFQATT and CDR2 SNEGSKA come from the germline V gene (reference sequence). Trimming pared 1 base from V and 3 bases from J, leaving 18 bases between.

This clonotype has ten or more counts. The rearrangement links TRBV7-6 to TRBJ2-2; the D gene is possibly TRBD1 (6 bases). This CDR3 contains 16 residues. The V and J ends lost 0 bases and 1 base respectively, with 9 bases between them. CDR1 is SGHVS, CDR2 FNYEAQ, per germline. The CDR3 DNA reads TGTGCCAGCAGCTTAGCGGGGGACAAGAACACCGGGGAGCTGTTTTTT. Amino acid sequence: CASSLAGDKNTGELFF.

This clonotype was detected ten times or more. The V and J genes are TRBV6-2 or TRBV6-3 and TRBJ1-6; the D is unclear. Trimming stripped 0 bases from V and 5 bases from J, with 5 bases between. The CDR3 sequence is 14 residues long. Germline-derived CDR1 and CDR2 are MNHEY and SVGEGT. CDR3 nucleotides: TGTGCCAGCAGTTACTCGGCGAATAATTCACCCCTCCACTTT. It is translated as CASSYSANNSPLHF.

The sample holds many counts of this clonotype. V gene TRBV20-1 combines with J gene TRBJ2-7; no clear D. The germline CDR1 and CDR2 sequences are DFQATT and SNEGSKA (reference sequence). The CDR3 consists of 13 residues. The DNA for the CDR3 is TGCAGCTCTAGAGGAGATGCCCCTTACGAGCAGTACTTC. Translated, it gives CSSRGDAPYEQYF.

In this sample, this clonotype turned up many times. This chain connects TRBV5-1 to TRBJ2-7; 9 bases align to TRBD1. This CDR3 is built from 14 residues. V trimming: 0 bases; J trimming: 5 bases; junction bases outside the gene matches: 3. Germline V CDR1 and CDR2: SGHRS, YFSETQ. The CDR3 loop is CASSLGTGADEQYF. Written as DNA, the CDR3 is TGCGCCAGCAGCTTGGGGACAGGGGCGGACGAGCAGTACTTC.

The chain recombines TRBV12-3 or TRBV12-4 with TRBJ1-4; tentative D call: TRBD1 (5 bases). Trimming left V 4 bases short and J 2 bases short, with 17 bases between. CDR3 length: 17 amino acids. The CDR3 DNA follows: TGTGCCAGCAGTTCCGGGACGGAACATCCGACTAATGAAAAACTGTTTTTT. Translating gives CASSSGTEHPTNEKLFF.

The chain joins TRBV5-1 to TRBJ2-1, with 9 bases identical to TRBD1. J was trimmed by 9 bases and V by 0 bases; bases with no gene match: 10. This CDR3 has 16 amino acids. CDR1 is SGHRS and CDR2 is YFSETQ in the germline V gene. The CDR3 spells CASSLAGQGNLGEQFF. For the CDR3, the DNA is TGCGCCAGCAGCTTGGCAGGACAGGGGAACTTAGGTGAGCAGTTCTTC.

This clonotype was found many times. The V call is TRBV10-3, the J call TRBJ2-7, with TRBD1 identical over 10 bases. Germline CDR1 and CDR2: ENHRY and SYGVKD. This CDR3 is 12 amino acids long. With 11 bases clipped from V and 5 bases from J, the junction kept 6 bases outside the gene matches. For the CDR3, the DNA is TGTGCCTCCTTGGACAGGGGGAACGAGCAGTACTTC. Encoded protein: CASLDRGNEQYF.

The V and J genes are TRBV6-1 and TRBJ2-2, with unresolved D. Trimming took 8 bases from V and 1 from J, leaving 11 bases between them. This CDR3 has 14 amino acids. Germline values: CDR1 MNHNS, CDR2 SASEGT. The CDR3 coding sequence is TGTGCCAGCCTCCTCCGGATGAACACCGGGGAGCTGTTTTTT. Protein product: CASLLRMNTGELFF.

The genes are TRBV20-1 and TRBJ2-7; 14 nucleotides align to TRBD2. The germline CDR1 and CDR2 sequences are DFQATT and SNEGSKA (reference sequence). The CDR3 totals 12 residues. CDR3 nucleotides: TGCGGACTAGCGGGGGGCTCCTACGAGCAGTACTTC. Protein product: CGLAGGSYEQYF.

This clonotype was detected only a few times. This chain joins TRBV11-3 and TRBJ1-1; D possibly corresponds to TRBD1 (5 bases). Germline-derived CDR1 and CDR2 are SGHNT and YENEEA. This CDR3 spans 16 amino acids. V lost 4 bases and J lost 8, with 23 bases in between. CDR3 in DNA: TGTGCCAGCAGCTCGAGGGCGGCCGGGGGGGATGTAGAAGCTTTCTTT. It specifies CASSSRAAGGDVEAFF.

This clonotype appeared many times. The V gene is TRBV24-1, the J gene TRBJ2-1, with 13 bases that match TRBD2. The junction had 7 bases not matched to a gene; V was cut back by 4 bases and J by 8 bases. CDR3 length: 16 amino acids. The germline V gene encodes CDR1 KGHDR and CDR2 SFDVKD. Here the CDR3 reads CATSDPGTSGIDEQFF. The CDR3, as DNA: TGTGCCACCAGTGACCCCGGGACTAGCGGGATCGATGAGCAGTTCTTC.

Ten or more counts support this clonotype. Its ends do not fully match the called genes, so a read error is possible. CDR3 DNA sequence: TGCGCCAGCAGCTTGGCAGGGGCGCAAAACTCTGGCTACACCTTC. It translates to CASSLAGAQNSGYTF. The chain combines TRBV5-1 with TRBJ1-2; D is perhaps TRBD1 (6 bases). This CDR3 has 15 amino acids. CDR1 is SGHRS, CDR2 YFSETQ, per germline.

This clonotype was seen at least ten times. The CDR3: CSAREPGTYGYTF. DNA for the CDR3: TGCAGTGCTAGAGAACCAGGGACCTATGGCTACACCTTC. The V gene is TRBV20-1, the J gene TRBJ1-2, with D maybe TRBD1 (5 bases). Looked up from germline, CDR1 is DFQATT and CDR2 is SNEGSKA (reference sequence). V gave up 0 bases and J gave up 4 bases, with 9 bases separating them. The CDR3 length is 13 residues.

Many counts were recorded for this clonotype. The genes are TRBV5-5 and TRBJ1-4; the D gene is possibly TRBD1 (6 bases). This CDR3 has 16 residues. V was pared by 0 bases and J by 3 bases, with 12 bases between. CDR1 is SGHKS, CDR2 YYEKEE, per germline (reference sequence). The DNA for the CDR3 is TGTGCCAGCAGCTTGGCCTCACAGGGACCTAATGAAAAACTGTTTTTT. It specifies CASSLASQGPNEKLFF. The full variable domain, rest sourced from reference TRBV5-5 and TRBJ1-4, is DAGVTQSPTHLIKTRGQQVTLRCSPISGHKSVSWYQQVLGQGPQFIFQYYEKEERGRGNFPDRFSARQFPNYSSELNVNALLLGDSALYLCASSLASQGPNEKLFFGSGTQLSVL.

The chain employs TRBV2 and TRBJ2-1, with 8 bases identical to TRBD2. The CDR3 spans 14 residues. Germline V CDR1 and CDR2: SNHLY, FYNNEI. V dropped 4 bases and J dropped 6; count of bases not matched to a gene: 5. The CDR3 bases are TGTGCCAGCAGTGTCTTAGCGGGGCGCAATGAGCAGTTCTTC. Protein sequence: CASSVLAGRNEQFF.

This clonotype was detected ten times or more. The rearrangement joins TRBV2 to TRBJ2-4, with D maybe TRBD1 (5 bases). Trimming took 6 bases from V and 3 from J, leaving 15 bases between them. The CDR3 spans 15 residues. Germline CDR1 SNHLY, CDR2 FYNNEI. Here the CDR3 DNA reads TGTGCCAGCAGGTCCCAGGGTTTAGGCAAAAACATTCAGTACTTC. Its protein is CASRSQGLGKNIQYF.

As to this clonotype: Since a much larger clone is just one base distant, this may be a read error. The V and J genes are TRBV21-1 and TRBJ1-4; no DNA check was done on the table's D call, TRBD1. TRBV21-1 is a pseudogene locus. CDR3 length equals 16 residues. The CDR3 region has the DNA TGTACCAGCAGGAGGGTACCCGGTGGAACTAATGAAAAACTGTTTTTT. Translating it yields CTSRRVPGGTNEKLFF.

This clonotype was observed at least ten times. V gene TRBV6-6 combines with J gene TRBJ1-5, with D unclear. From germline, CDR1 is MNHNY and CDR2 SVGAGI (reference sequence). Between the trimmed V and J ends, which lost 2 bases and 4 bases, there was a span of 6 bases. The CDR3 contains 13 residues. CDR3 sequence: CASSYGGNQPQHF. In DNA form, the CDR3 reads TGTGCCAGCAGTTACGGTGGTAATCAGCCCCAGCATTTT.

This clonotype was observed many times. This chain links TRBV24-1 with TRBJ2-1; D not resolved. The CDR3 contains 13 residues. V gave up 0 bases and J gave up 10 bases, with 9 bases separating them. Germline V CDR1 and CDR2: KGHDR, SFDVKD. This chain's CDR3 is CATSDLLEKEQFF. CDR3 nucleotides: TGTGCCACCAGTGATTTGCTGGAGAAGGAGCAGTTCTTC.

This clonotype was detected ten times or more. The chain has TRBV29-1 and TRBJ2-1, with 7 bases lining up with TRBD2. This CDR3 comprises 16 residues. The germline V gene has CDR1 SQVTM and CDR2 ANQGSEA. The V gene end was trimmed by 0 bases and the J gene end by 3 bases; junction bases not matched to a gene: 8. The CDR3 sequence: CSVEDPRTSHYNEQFF. CDR3 in DNA: TGCAGCGTTGAAGATCCACGGACTAGTCACTACAATGAGCAGTTCTTC.

There are a few counts of this clonotype. A much larger clone lies one base from this, so it may be a read error. The chain is built from TRBV29-1 and TRBJ2-1; 12 bases align to TRBD2. CDR3 length equals 15 residues. Germline CDR1 is SQVTM and CDR2 is ANQGSEA. V lost 7 bases, J lost 10 bases, and 14 bases stayed unmatched. CDR3 residues: CSGKRTSGRTSEQFF. For the CDR3, the DNA is TGCAGCGGTAAACGCACTAGCGGGAGGACCAGCGAGCAGTTCTTC.

Remarks on this clonotype: Sequence at one end of the junction differs from germline and may be a read error. In nucleotides, the CDR3 is TGTGCCATCAGTGCGGAGGCAGTTACGCCGTATTTT. Translating gives CAISAEAVTPYF. The chain recombines TRBV10-3 with TRBJ2-3; possible D gene TRBD2, 5 bases. Germline assignment: CDR1 ENHRY and CDR2 SYGVKD. The CDR3 contains 12 residues.

In its sample, this clonotype was seen many times. The gene calls are TRBV5-6 and TRBJ1-1; 9 bases agree with TRBD1. This CDR3 spans 14 amino acids. Germline CDR1 is SGHDT and CDR2 is YYEEEE. The ends lost 3 bases at V and 5 bases at J; junction bases unmatched: 5. CDR3 nucleotide sequence: TGTGCCAGCAGCTCGACAGGGGGAAGTACTGAAGCTTTCTTT. Residues: CASSSTGGSTEAFF.